The 15 T cell receptor beta chains in this list originate from one sample, sequenced in a study of immune evolution from preneoplasia to lung adenocarcinoma. TCRdb keeps only in-frame clones here, not all; method: immunoSEQ multiplex PCR. Altogether under 45,000 clones are present, approximately 79% being singletons, with the ten largest covering 4% to 5%. Material: FFPE invasive lung adenocarcinoma tissue. Receptors originate from a person aged 55 to 75 with lung adenocarcinoma.

In this sample, this clone turned up a few times. The V call is TRBV14, the J call TRBJ2-5, with no clear D. Germline CDR1 SGHDN, CDR2 FVKESK. Trimming took off 1 base at V and 7 bases at J, with 10 bases between the two ends. The CDR3 is made up of 13 amino acids. The CDR3 here is CASSQVERGTQYF. DNA for the CDR3: TGTGCCAGCAGCCAAGTGGAGAGAGGGACCCAGTACTTC.

The J gene is TRBJ1-5, the V gene TRBV5-6; TRBD1 aligns across 8 bases. CDR3 length: 15 amino acids. The germline CDR1 and CDR2 sequences are SGHDT and YYEEEE. After removal of 4 bases from V and 0 bases from J, the junction contained 3 bases not matched to a gene. CDR3 nucleotide sequence: TGTGCCAGCAGCCGACAGGGGAATAGCAATCAGCCCCAGCATTTT. Translation: CASSRQGNSNQPQHF.

The rearrangement links TRBV11-2 to TRBJ2-4; D unresolved. Trimming removed 0 bases at V and 1 base at J, with 19 bases between. Germline assignment: CDR1 SGHAT and CDR2 FQNNGV. The CDR3 is 19 residues long. The chain's CDR3 is CASSLEVASTHHAKNIQYF. The CDR3 coding sequence is TGTGCCAGCAGCTTAGAGGTCGCCAGCACACACCACGCCAAAAACATTCAGTACTTC.

The V gene is TRBV7-8, the J gene TRBJ1-5, with TRBD1 as a possible D gene (5 bases). The V end lost 2 bases, the J end lost 2 bases, and 25 bases lay between the germline ends. Germline CDR1 is SGHVS and CDR2 is FQNEAQ. The length of the CDR3 is 20 residues. The CDR3 region is CASSLQRRGLLGVGNQPQHF. The CDR3 DNA reads TGTGCCAGCAGCTTACAGAGGAGGGGCTTGTTGGGGGTCGGCAATCAGCCCCAGCATTTT.

The chain combines TRBV4-3 with TRBJ2-7; TRBD2 matches at 9 bases. The CDR3 extends over 15 amino acids. V shed 3 bases, J shed 0 bases, and the junction held 3 bases outside the gene matches. The germline gives CDR1 LGHNA, CDR2 YSLEER. CDR3 in DNA: TGCGCCAGCAGCCAGGTTAGCGGGAGCTCCTACGAGCAGTACTTC. It is translated as CASSQVSGSSYEQYF.

This chain uses TRBV7-2 with TRBJ2-1, with 8 bases fitting TRBD2. CDR3 length: 13 amino acids. CDR1 and CDR2 from the germline V gene are SGHTA and FQGNSA. V dropped 5 bases and J dropped 8; count of bases not matched to a gene: 5. CDR3: CASSEKAGDEQFF. Written as DNA, the CDR3 is TGTGCCAGCAGCGAAAAAGCGGGAGATGAGCAGTTCTTC.

The chain has TRBV5-6 and TRBJ2-4; D call uncertain. V dropped 4 bases and J dropped 0 bases, with 14 bases sitting between them. Germline loops: CDR1 SGHDT, CDR2 YYEEEE. This CDR3 spans 16 amino acids. For the CDR3, the DNA is TGTGCCAGCAGCAGAGCAACCAGAATAGCCAAAAACATTCAGTACTTC. This encodes CASSRATRIAKNIQYF. Supplemented by reference TRBV5-6 and TRBJ2-4, the full variable domain reads DAGVTQSPTHLIKTRGQQVTLRCSPKSGHDTVSWYQQALGQGPQFIFQYYEEEERQRGNFPDRFSGHQFPNYSSELNVNALLLGDSALYLCASSRATRIAKNIQYFGAGTRLSVL.

The chain is built from TRBV6-1 and TRBJ1-1, with D hard to call. Germline V gene data show CDR1 as MNHNS and CDR2 as SASEGT. Trimming took 7 bases from V and 3 from J, leaving 9 bases between them. The CDR3 contains 12 residues. CDR3 sequence (DNA): TGTGCCAGCAAAGGTCGGTACACTGAAGCTTTCTTT. Translating it yields CASKGRYTEAFF.

The rearrangement uses TRBV12-5 and TRBJ2-1; 11 positions agree with TRBD2. This CDR3 is 15 amino acids long. The germline V gene encodes CDR1 LGHNT and CDR2 FRNRAP. Trimming removed 1 base from V and 9 bases from J; junction bases left unmatched: 5. CDR3 DNA sequence: TGTGCTAGTGGTTTGGGACTAGCGGGGAAGCGTGAGCAGTTCTTC. Residues: CASGLGLAGKREQFF.

The chain couples TRBV5-8 to TRBJ1-1, with D uncertain. The germline V gene has CDR1 SGHTS and CDR2 YDEGEE. Trimming took off 0 bases at V and 0 bases at J, with 9 bases between the two ends. This CDR3 is built from 15 residues. The CDR3 DNA sequence: TGTGCCAGCAGCTTGGAAGGCAGTCTGAACACTGAAGCTTTCTTT. Protein product: CASSLEGSLNTEAFF.

The chain's CDR3 is CASSSSGQRVTDTQYF. The CDR3 DNA follows: TGTGCCAGCAGCTCTTCGGGACAGAGAGTCACAGATACGCAGTATTTT. The chain joins TRBV13 to TRBJ2-3; TRBD1 aligns across 7 bases. The CDR3 has 16 residues. Trimming cost V 4 bases and J 2 bases; bases outside gene matches: 9. Germline V lookup: CDR1 PRHDT, CDR2 FYEKMQ (reference sequence).

The V gene is TRBV28, the J gene TRBJ2-5, with D possibly TRBD2 on 6 matching bases. The V and J ends lost 5 bases and 0 bases respectively, with 13 bases between them. CDR3 length equals 15 residues. Looked up from germline, CDR1 is MDHEN and CDR2 is SYDVKM. This chain's CDR3 is CASSRGTPYQETQYF. CDR3 nucleotides: TGTGCCAGCAGTCGCGGGACTCCGTACCAAGAGACCCAGTACTTC.

The chain is built from TRBV5-5 and TRBJ1-3; unclear D gene. CDR1 and CDR2 from the germline V gene are SGHKS and YYEKEE (reference sequence). The CDR3 runs to 13 residues. Trimming removed 3 bases at V and 2 bases at J, with 6 bases between. The CDR3 nucleotides are TGTGCCAGCAGCTCAGACACTGGAAACACCATATATTTT. Encoded protein: CASSSDTGNTIYF.

The chain joins TRBV5-1 to TRBJ2-7; D is possibly TRBD1 (6 bases). Deletions cut 0 bases from V and 3 bases from J, with 10 bases between. Looked up from germline, CDR1 is SGHRS and CDR2 is YFSETQ. The CDR3 loop spans 14 amino acids. The CDR3 DNA follows: TGCGCCAGCAGCTTGGTTGTCAGGGGCTACGAGCAGTACTTC. Translating gives CASSLVVRGYEQYF.

The chain uses TRBV7-9 and TRBJ2-1, with D possibly TRBD2 on 6 matching bases. Trimming pared 1 base from V and 10 bases from J, leaving 14 bases between. This CDR3 is built from 14 residues. CDR1 and CDR2 from the germline V gene are SEHNR and FQNEAQ (reference sequence). The CDR3 loop reads CASSLDVGSGEQFF. In nucleotides, the CDR3 is TGTGCCAGCAGCTTAGATGTCGGGAGCGGAGAGCAGTTCTTC.